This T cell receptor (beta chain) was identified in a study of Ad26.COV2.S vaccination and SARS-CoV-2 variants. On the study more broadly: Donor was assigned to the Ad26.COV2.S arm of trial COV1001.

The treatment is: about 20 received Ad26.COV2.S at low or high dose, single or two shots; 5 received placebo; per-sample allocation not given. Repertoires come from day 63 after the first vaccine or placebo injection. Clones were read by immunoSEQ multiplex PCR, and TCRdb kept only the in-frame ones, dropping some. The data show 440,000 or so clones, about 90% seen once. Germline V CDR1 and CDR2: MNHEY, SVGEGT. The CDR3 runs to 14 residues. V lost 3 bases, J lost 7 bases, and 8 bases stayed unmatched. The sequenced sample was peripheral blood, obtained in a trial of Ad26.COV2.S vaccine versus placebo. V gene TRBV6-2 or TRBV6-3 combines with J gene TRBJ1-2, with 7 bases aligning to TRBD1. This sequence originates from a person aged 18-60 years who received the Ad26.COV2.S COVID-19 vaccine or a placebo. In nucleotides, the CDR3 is TGTGCCAGCAGTTATACCCTTGGACAGGCTGGCTACACCTTC. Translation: CASSYTLGQAGYTF.